This T cell receptor (beta chain) was recorded in a study of T cell responses to AZD1222 COVID-19 vaccine. The germline V gene encodes CDR1 SGHRS and CDR2 YFSETQ. The CDR3 covers 15 residues. V was trimmed by 4 bases and J by 1 base, leaving 12 bases between them. Generated by immunoSEQ multiplex PCR, the TCRdb table keeps only in-frame clones and is missing some. The sample yields about 120,000 clones, approximately 89% seen once. The chain couples TRBV5-1 to TRBJ2-1; D tentatively fits TRBD1 or TRBD2 (6 bases each). Material: peripheral blood, obtained on day 0 of AZD1222 vaccination. The source of this sequence is an adult in good health. The CDR3 loop reads CASSPEGGSYNEQFF. Written as DNA, the CDR3 is TGCGCCAGCAGCCCCGAGGGGGGTTCCTACAATGAGCAGTTCTTC.